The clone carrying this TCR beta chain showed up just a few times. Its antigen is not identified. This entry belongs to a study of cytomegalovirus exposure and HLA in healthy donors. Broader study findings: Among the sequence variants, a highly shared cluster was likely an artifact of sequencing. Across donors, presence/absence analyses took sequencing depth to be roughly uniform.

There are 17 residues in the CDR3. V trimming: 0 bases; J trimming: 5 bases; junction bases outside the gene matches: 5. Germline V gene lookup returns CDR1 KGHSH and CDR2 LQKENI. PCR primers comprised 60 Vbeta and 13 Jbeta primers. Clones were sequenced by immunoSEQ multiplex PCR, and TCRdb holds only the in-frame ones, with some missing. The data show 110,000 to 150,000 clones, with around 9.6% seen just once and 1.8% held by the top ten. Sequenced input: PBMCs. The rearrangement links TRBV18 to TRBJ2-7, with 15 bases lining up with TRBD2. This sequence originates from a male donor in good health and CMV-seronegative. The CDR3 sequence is CASSPPGLAGGPHEQYF. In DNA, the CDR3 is TGTGCCAGCTCACCACCGGGACTAGCGGGAGGTCCCCACGAGCAGTACTTC. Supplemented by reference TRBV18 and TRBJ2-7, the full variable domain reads NAGVMQNPRHLVRRRGQEARLRCSPMKGHSHVYWYRQLPEEGLKFMVYLQKENIIDESGMPKERFSAEFPKEGPSILRIQQVVRGDSAAYFCASSPPGLAGGPHEQYFGPGTRLTVT.